These 32 T cell receptor beta chains originate from one sample sequenced in a study of cytomegalovirus exposure and HLA in healthy donors. PCR primers comprised 60 Vbeta and 13 Jbeta primers. The protocol was immunoSEQ multiplex PCR, while the TCRdb copy is restricted to in-frame clones and leaves out a portion. The data hold approximately 92,000 clones, with roughly 63% observed a single time. Sequenced material: PBMCs. These receptors originate from a man aged 50-59 years in good health and CMV-seronegative.

This rearrangement joins TRBV27 to TRBJ2-5; tentative D call: TRBD2 (5 bases). Per the germline V gene, CDR1 is MNHEY and CDR2 is SMNVEV (reference sequence). Trimming took off 3 bases at V and 5 bases at J, with 10 bases between the two ends. There are 13 residues in the CDR3. In nucleotides, the CDR3 is TGTGCCAGCAGTTTGACGGGGTGGGAGACCCAGTACTTC. This sequence encodes CASSLTGWETQYF.

This chain links TRBV7-2 with TRBJ2-1; 9 nucleotides align to TRBD1. Germline CDR1 and CDR2: SGHTA and FQGNSA. This CDR3 contains 14 residues. Germline trimming cut 1 base from V and 10 bases from J; bases unmatched to any gene: 5. CDR3 sequence (DNA): TGTGCCAGCAGCTTAGGGCACAGGGGGCTGGAGCAGTTCTTC. Translating it yields CASSLGHRGLEQFF.

The chain joins TRBV5-1 to TRBJ2-7; D may be TRBD2 (7 bases). The CDR3 loop spans 15 amino acids. Per the germline V gene, CDR1 is SGHRS and CDR2 is YFSETQ. V was shortened by 0 bases and J by 4 bases, with 14 bases between the two germline ends. In DNA, the CDR3 is TGCGCCAGCAGCTTGGAAGGGGGGGCGGGATACGAGCAGTACTTC. As protein: CASSLEGGAGYEQYF.

The CDR3 DNA follows: TGTGCCATCAGTGAGTCGGCGGTTAGCGGGGGGGAAAGAGATACGCAGTATTTT. Translation: CAISESAVSGGERDTQYF. V usage is TRBV10-3 and J usage is TRBJ2-3; TRBD2 aligns across 11 bases. CDR1 and CDR2 from the germline V gene are ENHRY and SYGVKD. The ends lost 0 bases at V and 5 bases at J; junction bases unmatched: 10. This CDR3 contains 18 residues.

The chain combines TRBV2 with TRBJ2-3; D remains ambiguous. Trimming shortened V by 9 bases and J by 0 bases, and 10 bases separated the two germline ends. Germline V gene data show CDR1 as SNHLY and CDR2 as FYNNEI. This CDR3 has 13 amino acids. In DNA, the CDR3 is TGTGCCAGGACACGTGGCAGCACAGATACGCAGTATTTT. This encodes CARTRGSTDTQYF. The full variable domain, rest sourced from reference TRBV2 and TRBJ2-3, is EPEVTQTPSHQVTQMGQEVILRCVPISNHLYFYWYRQILGQKVEFLVSFYNNEISEKSEIFDDQFSVERPDGSNFTLKIRSTKLEDSAMYFCARTRGSTDTQYFGPGTRLTVL.

V and J are TRBV9 and TRBJ2-2, with a weak D call TRBD1 (6 bases). CDR3 size: 14 residues. CDR1 and CDR2 from the germline V gene are SGDLS and YYNGEE. The ends were cut back, 1 base at V and 4 bases at J, with 8 bases in the middle. In DNA, the CDR3 is TGTGCCAGCAGCGTACAGGGGAGCACCGGGGAGCTGTTTTTT. Its translation: CASSVQGSTGELFF.

This chain links TRBV7-6 with TRBJ2-7, with 7 bases fitting TRBD2. The CDR3 is made up of 14 amino acids. From germline, CDR1 is SGHVS and CDR2 FNYEAQ. The CDR3 sequence is CVSSFGGGSYEQYV. The CDR3, as DNA: TGTGTCAGCAGCTTCGGTGGCGGGAGCTACGAGCAGTACGTC.

This clone appeared a single time. The J gene is TRBJ1-5, the V gene TRBV4-1, with D possibly being TRBD1 (5 bases). Germline CDR1 MGHRA, CDR2 YSYEKL. Between the trimmed V and J ends, which lost 3 bases and 1 base, there was a span of 10 bases. The CDR3 contains 15 residues. DNA of the CDR3: TGCGCCAGCAGCCATTACCGGGGGAGCAATCAGCCCCAGCATTTT. This gives the protein CASSHYRGSNQPQHF.

The rearrangement uses TRBV5-1 and TRBJ2-7; a possible D gene is TRBD1 (6 bases). The CDR3 sequence is 12 residues long. From germline, CDR1 is SGHRS and CDR2 YFSETQ. The germline V and J ends were trimmed by 0 bases and 12 bases, with 13 bases remaining between them. CDR3 nucleotides: TGCGCCAGCAGCTTGGAGGGACAAGGGGGGTACTTC. Encoded protein: CASSLEGQGGYF.

V and J are TRBV5-4 and TRBJ2-2, with 7 bases matching TRBD1. This CDR3 has 13 amino acids. From germline, CDR1 is SGHNT and CDR2 YYREEE (reference sequence). Trimming removed 5 bases from V and 5 bases from J; junction bases left unmatched: 3. CDR3 loop: CASRQTGTGELFF. CDR3 bases: TGTGCCAGCAGACAGACAGGGACCGGGGAGCTGTTTTTT.

V gene TRBV28 combines with J gene TRBJ1-1, with 9 bases matching TRBD1. The CDR3 runs to 16 residues. The trim removed 5 bases at V and 1 base at J, leaving 8 bases unmatched. Germline V gene lookup returns CDR1 MDHEN and CDR2 SYDVKM. CDR3 amino acids: CASSENRDRENTEAFF. CDR3 DNA sequence: TGTGCCAGCAGTGAGAACCGGGACAGGGAGAACACTGAAGCTTTCTTT. The variable domain in full, with the rest retrieved from reference TRBV28 and TRBJ1-1, is DVKVTQSSRYLVKRTGEKVFLECVQDMDHENMFWYRQDPGLGLRLIYFSYDVKMKEKGDIPEGYSVSREKKERFSLILESASTNQTSMYLCASSENRDRENTEAFFGQGTRLTVV.

The chain recombines TRBV10-3 with TRBJ1-1; 9 bases fit TRBD1. CDR1 and CDR2 (germline): ENHRY, SYGVKD. Trimming at V came to 6 bases and at J to 1 base, leaving 0 bases not matched to a gene. CDR3 length: 13 amino acids. This CDR3 reads CAIRGQGNTEAFF. CDR3 nucleotides: TGTGCCATCAGGGGACAGGGGAACACTGAAGCTTTCTTT.

This clone was counted only a few times. The chain is built from TRBV5-8 and TRBJ2-7; the D gene is possibly TRBD2 (6 bases). Germline CDR1 reads SGHTS; CDR2 reads YDEGEE. Trimming left V 3 bases short and J 6 bases short, with 10 bases between. The CDR3 covers 12 residues. The CDR3 reads CASSWGLVEQYV. For the CDR3, the DNA is TGTGCCAGCAGCTGGGGACTTGTCGAGCAGTACGTC.

V usage is TRBV5-4 and J usage is TRBJ1-6, with D possibly TRBD1 on 6 matching bases. Germline CDR1 is SGHNT and CDR2 is YYREEE (reference sequence). CDR3 length: 15 residues. V lost 0 bases and J lost 10, with 14 bases in between. The CDR3 DNA reads TGTGCCAGCAGCTTGGAGGGCAGGGGAGAATCACCCCTCCACTTT. Its translation: CASSLEGRGESPLHF. The entire variable domain, with the rest obtained from reference TRBV5-4 and TRBJ1-6, is as follows: ETGVTQSPTHLIKTRGQQVTLRCSSQSGHNTVSWYQQALGQGPQFIFQYYREEENGRGNFPPRFSGLQFPNYSSELNVNALELDDSALYLCASSLEGRGESPLHFGNGTRLTVT.

This chain joins TRBV7-2 and TRBJ2-7, with TRBD1 as a possible D gene (5 bases). The germline gives CDR1 SGHTA, CDR2 FQGNSA. Between the trimmed V and J ends, which lost 2 bases and 1 base, there was a span of 12 bases. The CDR3 length is 15 residues. In nucleotides, the CDR3 is TGTGCCAGCAGCTTAACCTCCCAGGGATCCTACGAGCAGTACGTC. Translation gives CASSLTSQGSYEQYV.

This clone was picked up a small number of times. The gene calls are TRBV9 and TRBJ2-5; 9 bases are shared with TRBD2. CDR3 length: 14 residues. Trimming took 6 bases from V and 5 from J; bases not matched to a gene: 8. Germline CDR1 is SGDLS and CDR2 is YYNGEE. The CDR3, as DNA: TGTGCCAGCACCTCGAGGGCGGGGGGGGAGACCCAGTACTTC. The encoded protein is CASTSRAGGETQYF.

This chain joins TRBV30 and TRBJ1-1, with D unclear. Germline V gene data show CDR1 as GTSNPN and CDR2 as SVGIG (reference sequence). The CDR3 is 10 amino acids. Trimming left V 4 bases short and J 7 bases short, with 7 bases between. CDR3 in DNA: TGTGCCTGGAATCGGGGTGAAGCTTTCTTT. Protein product: CAWNRGEAFF.

The chain joins TRBV15 to TRBJ2-7; 12 nucleotides match TRBD2. The V gene end was trimmed by 5 bases and the J gene end by 3 bases; junction bases not matched to a gene: 11. CDR1 LNHNV and CDR2 YYDKDF come from the germline V gene (reference sequence). CDR3 length equals 17 residues. The chain's CDR3 is CATSSHLLAGGIYEQYV. DNA of the CDR3: TGTGCCACCAGCTCTCATCTACTAGCGGGAGGAATCTACGAGCAGTACGTC.

There are a few counts of this clone. V usage is TRBV9 and J usage is TRBJ2-5; 7 bases align to TRBD1. V lost 3 bases and J lost 0; bases outside the gene matches: 2. Germline lookup yields CDR1 SGDLS and CDR2 YYNGEE. CDR3 length equals 14 residues. CDR3 region: CASSGRGNQETQYF. CDR3 in DNA: TGTGCCAGCAGCGGCAGGGGGAACCAAGAGACCCAGTACTTC.

The sample holds a few counts of this clone. The chain recombines TRBV7-9 with TRBJ2-2, with D possibly TRBD1 on 5 matching bases. The germline V gene encodes CDR1 SEHNR and CDR2 FQNEAQ (reference sequence). CDR3 length: 15 amino acids. V was clipped by 1 base and J by 3 bases, with 9 bases between them. The CDR3 spells CASSLGDRDTGELFF. Written as DNA, the CDR3 is TGTGCCAGCAGCTTAGGAGACAGAGACACCGGGGAGCTGTTTTTT.

This clone is labeled medium-sized. The chain has TRBV4-3 and TRBJ2-3; the match to TRBD2 covers 11 bases. Germline-derived CDR1 and CDR2 are LGHNA and YSLEER. The CDR3 loop spans 16 amino acids. Trimming at V came to 3 bases and at J to 2 bases, leaving 4 bases not matched to a gene. The CDR3 DNA sequence: TGCGCCAGCAGCCAGGCTAGCGGGGGGTCCACAGATACGCAGTATTTT. As protein: CASSQASGGSTDTQYF.

This clone appeared a single time. V usage is TRBV23-1 and J usage is TRBJ2-2, with a weak D call TRBD1 (6 bases). TRBV23-1 is sorted into the ORF group, with uncertain function. The germline V and J ends were trimmed by 3 bases and 3 bases, with 14 bases remaining between them. The CDR3 covers 16 residues. The CDR3 loop is CASSHSRGRDTGELFF. CDR3 DNA sequence: TGCGCCAGCAGTCATTCCAGGGGCCGGGACACCGGGGAGCTGTTTTTT.

The rearrangement uses TRBV6-6 and TRBJ1-4; 8 bases are shared with TRBD1. V shed 8 bases and J 14 bases; nucleotides not matched to a gene: 7. The CDR3 is 11 residues long. The germline gives CDR1 MNHNY, CDR2 SVGAGI (reference sequence). CDR3 region: CASGQGPGLFF. CDR3 DNA sequence: TGTGCCAGCGGACAGGGCCCGGGGCTGTTTTTT.

The chain combines TRBV5-4 with TRBJ2-1, with 12 bases fitting TRBD1. This CDR3 spans 16 amino acids. Trimming cost V 3 bases and J 9 bases; bases outside gene matches: 10. The V gene's germline CDR1 is SGHNT and CDR2 YYREEE (reference sequence). The CDR3 region is CASSWAPGQGAGEQFF. The CDR3 region has the DNA TGTGCCAGCAGCTGGGCTCCGGGACAGGGGGCCGGTGAGCAGTTCTTC.

The chain has TRBV15 and TRBJ2-2; a weak D match, TRBD1 (6 bases). The germline gives CDR1 LNHNV, CDR2 YYDKDF (reference sequence). The CDR3 loop spans 16 amino acids. V was pared by 1 base and J by 2 bases, with 11 bases between. CDR3 sequence reads: CATSRGRGTNTGELFF. CDR3 coding DNA: TGTGCCACCAGCAGAGGTCGAGGGACAAACACCGGGGAGCTGTTTTTT. Filled out from reference TRBV15 and TRBJ2-2, the complete variable domain reads DAMVIQNPRYQVTQFGKPVTLSCSQTLNHNVMYWYQQKSSQAPKLLFHYYDKDFNNEADTPDNFQSRRPNTSFCFLDIRSPGLGDTAMYLCATSRGRGTNTGELFFGEGSRLTVL.

This clone appeared once. V usage is TRBV28 and J usage is TRBJ2-7; 11 positions agree with TRBD2. From germline, CDR1 is MDHEN and CDR2 SYDVKM. This CDR3 is built from 15 residues. Trimming cost V 8 bases and J 2 bases; bases outside gene matches: 8. CDR3 sequence: CASRGLAGGPYEQYV. Here the CDR3 DNA reads TGTGCCAGCCGAGGATTAGCGGGAGGGCCCTACGAGCAGTACGTC.

The chain uses TRBV7-2 and TRBJ2-3; 7 bases are shared with TRBD2. The CDR3 is 15 amino acids. V lost 5 bases and J lost 0; bases outside the gene matches: 5. Germline values: CDR1 SGHTA, CDR2 FQGNSA. This chain's CDR3 is CASSLQRGSTDTQYF. Written as DNA, the CDR3 is TGTGCCAGCAGCCTACAGCGGGGCAGCACAGATACGCAGTATTTT.

CDR3 sequence reads: CASSIPLGGSQPQHF. The DNA of the CDR3 is TGTGCCAGTAGTATACCTCTTGGGGGCAGCCAGCCCCAGCATTTT. The chain recombines TRBV19 with TRBJ1-5; tentatively, D is TRBD1 (6 bases). The CDR3 consists of 15 residues. Trimming pared 2 bases from V and 7 bases from J, leaving 15 bases between. The V gene's germline CDR1 is LNHDA and CDR2 SQIVND (reference sequence).

This clone was detected only once. The chain employs TRBV19 and TRBJ1-5; maybe TRBD1 (6 bases). Germline CDR1 and CDR2: LNHDA and SQIVND (reference sequence). Trimming left V 8 bases short and J 3 bases short, with 14 bases between. The CDR3 is 14 amino acids. CDR3 bases: TGTGCCAGTCTTGATCAGGGGACCAATCAGCCCCAGCATTTT. It codes for CASLDQGTNQPQHF.

This clone was counted between two and nine times. The rearrangement joins TRBV7-8 to TRBJ2-5; no clear D gene. CDR1 and CDR2 from the germline V gene are SGHVS and FQNEAQ. CDR3 length: 11 residues. Trimming removed 5 bases at V and 5 bases at J, with 6 bases between. The CDR3 DNA follows: TGTGCCAGCAGCCCAATGGAGACCCAGTACTTC. Translation: CASSPMETQYF. Drawing the rest from reference TRBV7-8 and TRBJ2-5, the complete variable domain is GAGVSQSPRYKVAKRGQDVALRCDPISGHVSLFWYQQALGQGPEFLTYFQNEAQLDKSGLPSDRFFAERPEGSVSTLKIQRTQQEDSAVYLCASSPMETQYFGPGTRLLVL.

The chain employs TRBV5-6 and TRBJ2-7; TRBD1 aligns across 9 bases. J lost 1 base, V lost 4 bases, and 6 bases had no gene match. The CDR3 consists of 15 residues. The germline CDR1 and CDR2 sequences are SGHDT and YYEEEE. CDR3 region: CASSSTGGASYEQYV. The CDR3 nucleotides are TGTGCCAGCAGCAGTACAGGGGGCGCATCCTACGAGCAGTACGTC.

The gene calls are TRBV2 and TRBJ1-2, with 7 nucleotides matching TRBD1. The ends lost 5 bases at V and 2 bases at J; junction bases unmatched: 2. The germline gives CDR1 SNHLY, CDR2 FYNNEI. This CDR3 contains 13 residues. The CDR3 DNA follows: TGTGCCAGCAGTCAGACAGGGAACTATGGCTACACCTTC. It translates to CASSQTGNYGYTF.